The 9 T cell receptor beta chains below all came from one sample that was sequenced in a study of cytomegalovirus exposure and HLA in healthy donors. Primers included in the PCR were 60 Vbeta and 13 Jbeta primers. The assay was immunoSEQ multiplex PCR, and TCRdb's table has in-frame clones only and misses some. The table has some 130,000 clones, about 73% seen once. Sequenced input: PBMCs. The receptor source for this set is a woman between 50 and 59 years old in good health and CMV-seropositive.

This clone was counted once. The rearrangement uses TRBV6-1 and TRBJ1-1; D call uncertain. V was cut by 7 bases and J by 4 bases, with 13 bases left in between. This CDR3 region has 13 residues. In germline, CDR1 is MNHNS, CDR2 SASEGT. CDR3 region: CASKRGLGTEAFF. The CDR3 DNA is TGTGCCAGCAAACGCGGGTTGGGCACTGAAGCTTTCTTT.

The chain uses TRBV28 and TRBJ1-5; tentative D call: TRBD1 (5 bases). This CDR3 comprises 14 residues. Germline values: CDR1 MDHEN, CDR2 SYDVKM. Trimming took 6 bases from V and 2 from J, leaving 11 bases between them. CDR3 sequence (DNA): TGTGCCAGCAGCGAACAGGATGGCAATCAGCCCCAGCATTTT. Its protein product is CASSEQDGNQPQHF.

J is TRBJ2-7 and V is TRBV5-1; tentative D call: TRBD2 (5 bases). This CDR3 has 13 residues. Looked up from germline, CDR1 is SGHRS and CDR2 is YFSETQ. Trimming removed 4 bases from V and 2 bases from J, with 10 bases in between. CDR3 residues: CASSRTGTYEQYF. In DNA, the CDR3 is TGCGCCAGCAGCCGGACGGGAACCTACGAGCAGTACTTC.

The chain is built from TRBV4-2 and TRBJ2-3; 12 bases fit TRBD2. The ends lost 1 base at V and 0 bases at J; junction bases unmatched: 2. This CDR3 is built from 17 residues. Looked up from germline, CDR1 is LGHNA and CDR2 is YNFKEQ. CDR3 protein: CASSQALAGGSTDTQYF. CDR3 nucleotide sequence: TGTGCCAGCAGCCAAGCGCTAGCGGGGGGGAGCACAGATACGCAGTATTTT.

The chain links TRBV6-4 to TRBJ1-2, with TRBD1 as a possible D gene (6 bases). The CDR3 is 11 amino acids. Trimming pared 6 bases from V and 8 bases from J, leaving 10 bases between. CDR1 MRHNA and CDR2 SNTAGT come from the germline V gene. CDR3 in DNA: TGTGCCAGCAGCTTTCAGGGGGGCTACACCTTC. Its protein product is CASSFQGGYTF.

This clone was picked up a small number of times. The CDR3 loop is CAGGQGGNTIYF. CDR3 nucleotides: TGTGCCGGGGGACAAGGCGGAAACACCATATATTTT. V gene TRBV10-3 combines with J gene TRBJ1-3; a weak D match, TRBD1 (6 bases). The germline V and J ends were trimmed by 11 bases and 4 bases, with 12 bases remaining between them. Germline assignment: CDR1 ENHRY and CDR2 SYGVKD. The CDR3 sequence is 12 residues long.

The genes are TRBV19 and TRBJ1-4; D is perhaps TRBD1 (5 bases). Germline V lookup: CDR1 LNHDA, CDR2 SQIVND (reference sequence). V was trimmed by 5 bases and J by 7 bases, leaving 14 bases between them. The CDR3 loop spans 14 amino acids. The CDR3 bases are TGTGCCAGTAGTCGCGTAGGGGTTGTTGAAAAACTGTTTTTT. Protein product: CASSRVGVVEKLFF.

The genes are TRBV6-5 and TRBJ2-7, with 7 bases aligning to TRBD2. V was pared by 7 bases and J by 3 bases, with 9 bases of the junction left unmatched. The CDR3 loop spans 14 amino acids. Looked up from germline, CDR1 is MNHEY and CDR2 is SVGAGI. The CDR3 DNA sequence: TGTGCCAGCAATCCGGGGGGACCCTACTACGAGCAGTACTTC. Its translation is CASNPGGPYYEQYF.

On this clone itself: Because the CDR3 is missing its conserved closing phenylalanine or tryptophan, this is likely a read error. The limits of the CDR3 on the DNA are not certain, so only TCRdb's listed CDR3 is given. This chain links TRBV5-8 with TRBJ1-1; the table's TRBD1 call for D was not verified on the DNA. The CDR3 is 14 residues long, counting both termini. The V gene's germline CDR1 is SGHTS and CDR2 YDEGEE. This CDR3 is CASSPTRQGGQFQR.